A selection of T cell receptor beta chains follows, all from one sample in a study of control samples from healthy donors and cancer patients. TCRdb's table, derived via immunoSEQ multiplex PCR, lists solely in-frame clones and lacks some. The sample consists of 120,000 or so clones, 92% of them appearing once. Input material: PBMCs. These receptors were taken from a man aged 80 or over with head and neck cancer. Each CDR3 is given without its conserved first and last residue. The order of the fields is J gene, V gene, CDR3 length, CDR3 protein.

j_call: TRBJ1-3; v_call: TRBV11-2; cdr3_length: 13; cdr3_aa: ASSLNTQLGNTIY
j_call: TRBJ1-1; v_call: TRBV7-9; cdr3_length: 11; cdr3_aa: AALSGEGGLGF
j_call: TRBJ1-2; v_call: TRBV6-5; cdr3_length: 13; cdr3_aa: ASTTGGGFGYGYT
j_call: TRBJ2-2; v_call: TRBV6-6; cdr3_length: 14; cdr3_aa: ASSRGTSGRVGELF
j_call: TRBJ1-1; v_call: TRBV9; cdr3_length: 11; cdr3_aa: ASSVEVQGEAF
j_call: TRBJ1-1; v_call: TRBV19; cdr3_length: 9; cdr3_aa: ASLDRVEAF
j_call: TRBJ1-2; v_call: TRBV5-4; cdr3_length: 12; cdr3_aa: ASSSGTGIDGYT
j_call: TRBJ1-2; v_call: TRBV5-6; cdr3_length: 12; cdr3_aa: ASSSYQGRHGYT
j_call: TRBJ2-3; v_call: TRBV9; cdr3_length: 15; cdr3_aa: ASSVAVGQGGTDTQY
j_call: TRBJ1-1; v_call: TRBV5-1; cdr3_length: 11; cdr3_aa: ASSREENTEAF
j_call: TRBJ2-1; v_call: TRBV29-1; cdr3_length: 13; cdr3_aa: SVEGSGDNGNEQF
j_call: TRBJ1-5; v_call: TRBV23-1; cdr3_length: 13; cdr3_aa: ASSQSRLLGQPQH
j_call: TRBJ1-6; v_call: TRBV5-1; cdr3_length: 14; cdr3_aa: ASSWSGEDINSPLH
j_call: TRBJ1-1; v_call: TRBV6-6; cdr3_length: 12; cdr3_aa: ASRTGEMNTEAF
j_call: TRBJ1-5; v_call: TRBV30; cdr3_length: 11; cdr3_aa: AWSLMGRQPQH
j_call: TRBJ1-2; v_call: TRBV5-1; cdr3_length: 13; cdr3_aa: ASSLRTGYNYGYT
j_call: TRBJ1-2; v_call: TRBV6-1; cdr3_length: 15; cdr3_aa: ASSESYFLRDRDGYT
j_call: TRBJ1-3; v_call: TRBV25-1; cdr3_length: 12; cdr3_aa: ARETESSGNTIY
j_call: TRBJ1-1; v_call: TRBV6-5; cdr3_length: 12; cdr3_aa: ASSTRDLNTEAF
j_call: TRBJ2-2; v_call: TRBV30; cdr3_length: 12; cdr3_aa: AWSGQGMAGELF
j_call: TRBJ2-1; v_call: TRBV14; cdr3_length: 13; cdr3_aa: ASSQLDTLEGEQF
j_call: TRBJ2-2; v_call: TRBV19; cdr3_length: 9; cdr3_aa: ASNQAGELF
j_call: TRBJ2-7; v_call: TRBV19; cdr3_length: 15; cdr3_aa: ASSIRTKTDSSYEQY
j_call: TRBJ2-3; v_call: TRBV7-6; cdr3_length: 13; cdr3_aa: ASSSPGLGTDTQY
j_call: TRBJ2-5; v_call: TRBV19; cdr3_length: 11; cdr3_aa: ASSPQVLETQY
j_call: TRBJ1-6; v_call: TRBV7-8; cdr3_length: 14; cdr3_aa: ASSLLPRAGNSPLH
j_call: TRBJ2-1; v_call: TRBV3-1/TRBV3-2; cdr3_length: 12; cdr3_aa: ASSWTSGDNEQF
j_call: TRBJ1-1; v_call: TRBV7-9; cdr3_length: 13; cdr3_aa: ASSLKIGQNTEAF
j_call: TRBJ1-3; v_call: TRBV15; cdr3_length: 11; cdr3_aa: ATSMGAGNTIY
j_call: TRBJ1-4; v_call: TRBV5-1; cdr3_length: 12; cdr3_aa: ASSFTGENEKLF
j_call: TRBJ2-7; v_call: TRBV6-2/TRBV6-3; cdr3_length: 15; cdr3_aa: ASSRGLAGGFSYEQY
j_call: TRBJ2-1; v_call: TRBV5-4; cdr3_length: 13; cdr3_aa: ASSVGTGFYNEQF
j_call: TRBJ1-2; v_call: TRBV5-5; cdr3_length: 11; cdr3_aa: ASSLGGNYGYT
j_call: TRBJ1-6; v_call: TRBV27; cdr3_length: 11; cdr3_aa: ASRQSYNSPLH
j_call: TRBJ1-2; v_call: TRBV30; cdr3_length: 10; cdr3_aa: AWSVLGYGYT
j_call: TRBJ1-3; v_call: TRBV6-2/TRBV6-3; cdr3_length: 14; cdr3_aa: ASTPVQGSSGNTIY
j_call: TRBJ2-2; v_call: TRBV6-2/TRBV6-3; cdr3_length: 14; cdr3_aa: ASSQGTRLNTGELF
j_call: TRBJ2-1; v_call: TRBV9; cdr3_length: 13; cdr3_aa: ASSLRTSGGDEQF
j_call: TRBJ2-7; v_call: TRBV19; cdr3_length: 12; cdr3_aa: ASRFSGRSYEQY
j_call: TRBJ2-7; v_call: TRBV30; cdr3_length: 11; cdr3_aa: AWRAKSSYEQY
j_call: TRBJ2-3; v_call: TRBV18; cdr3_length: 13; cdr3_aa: ASSLTGRGTDTQY
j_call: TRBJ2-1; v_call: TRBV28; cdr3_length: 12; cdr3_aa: ASRDGTVDDEQF
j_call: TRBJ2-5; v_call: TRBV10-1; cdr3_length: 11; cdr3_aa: ASSDPPKETQY
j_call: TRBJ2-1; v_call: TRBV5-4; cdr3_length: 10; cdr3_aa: ASSLWGNEQF
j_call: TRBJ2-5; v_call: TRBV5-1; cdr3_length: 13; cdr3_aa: ASSSPSGGQETQY
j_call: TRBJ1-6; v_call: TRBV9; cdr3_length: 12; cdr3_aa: ASSVAGMGSPLH
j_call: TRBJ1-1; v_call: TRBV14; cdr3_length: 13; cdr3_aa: ASSPRTGSNTEAF
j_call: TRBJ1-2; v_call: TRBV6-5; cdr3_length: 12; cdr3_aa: ASSPGGPWGGYT
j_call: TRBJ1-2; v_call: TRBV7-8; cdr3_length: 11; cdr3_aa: ASSLYGSHGYT
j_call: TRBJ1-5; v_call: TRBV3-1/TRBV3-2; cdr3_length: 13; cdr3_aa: ASSATTGGNQPQH
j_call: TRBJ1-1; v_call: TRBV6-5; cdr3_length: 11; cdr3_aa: AAGGVGKAEAF
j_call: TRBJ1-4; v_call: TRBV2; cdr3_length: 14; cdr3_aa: ASSRSRGTANEKLF
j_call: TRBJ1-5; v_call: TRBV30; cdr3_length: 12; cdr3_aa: AWSVGGRGQPQH
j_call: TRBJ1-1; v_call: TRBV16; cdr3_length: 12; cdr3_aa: ASSQVGGNTEAF
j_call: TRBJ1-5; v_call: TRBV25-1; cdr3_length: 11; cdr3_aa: ASRGQSNQPQH
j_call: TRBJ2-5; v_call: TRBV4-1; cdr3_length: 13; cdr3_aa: ASSPRLAGGETQY